The 5 T cell receptor beta chains listed next were all sequenced from one sample in a study of long-term antiretroviral therapy in people with HIV. Investigators performed immunoSEQ version v3.0 at survey level. Sequenced by immunoSEQ multiplex PCR; TCRdb stores in-frame clones only, minus some. The data show approximately 26,000 clones, 85% seen once. The sequencing here drew on unsorted PBMCs, taken 2.3 years after starting antiretroviral therapy. Source of these receptors: a man in his forties or fifties with HIV.

This clone was counted a few times. The CDR3 sequence: CASREGLDEQYF. CDR3 bases: TGTGCCAGCAGAGAGGGTCTGGACGAGCAGTACTTC. The V and J genes are TRBV6-1 and TRBJ2-7; a possible D gene is TRBD2 (5 bases). V was cut by 6 bases and J by 5 bases, with 11 bases left in between. From germline, CDR1 is MNHNS and CDR2 SASEGT. The CDR3 contains 12 residues.

CDR3 in amino acids: CASSLGGGQYGSYEQYF. The CDR3, as DNA: TGTGCCAGCAGCTTAGGGGGAGGACAGTATGGGTCCTACGAGCAGTACTTC. This chain links TRBV11-2 with TRBJ2-7; D tentatively reads TRBD1 or TRBD2 (6 bases each). The germline V and J ends were trimmed by 1 base and 1 base, with 17 bases remaining between them. CDR1 and CDR2 from the germline V gene are SGHAT and FQNNGV. The CDR3 runs to 17 residues.

This chain joins TRBV19 and TRBJ2-3; TRBD2 matches at 12 bases. The germline CDR1 and CDR2 sequences are LNHDA and SQIVND (reference sequence). With V trimmed by 5 bases and J by 1 base, 7 bases remained unmatched. This CDR3 is 17 amino acids long. The CDR3, as DNA: TGTGCCAGTAGTTCAAGGACTAGCGGGATTGGCACAGATACGCAGTATTTT. Residues: CASSSRTSGIGTDTQYF.

This clone has a single count. The V call is TRBV30, the J call TRBJ2-3; the D gene could be TRBD1 or TRBD2 (5 bases each). V lost 5 bases, J lost 0 bases, and 12 bases lay in between. The CDR3 runs 14 residues. The germline gives CDR1 GTSNPN, CDR2 SVGIG (reference sequence). The CDR3 coding sequence is TGTGCCTGGGCTAAGGGGAGCAGCACAGATACGCAGTATTTT. Its translation: CAWAKGSSTDTQYF.

The chain links TRBV7-9 to TRBJ1-1; D remains unclear. V was trimmed by 1 base and J by 2 bases, leaving 11 bases between them. The germline gives CDR1 SEHNR, CDR2 FQNEAQ (reference sequence). The CDR3 extends over 15 amino acids. This chain's CDR3 is CASSLDDDGNTEAFF. The CDR3 region has the DNA TGTGCCAGCAGCTTAGACGATGACGGAAACACTGAAGCTTTCTTT.